The 32 T cell receptor beta chains below were found in one sample sequenced in a study of shared clonotypes between healthy human individuals. Repertoires were generated with immunoSEQ multiplex PCR, while TCRdb's copy carries only in-frame clones and drops some. Counted here are 850,000 to 1,100,000 clones, approximately 80% occurring once; the ten biggest clones make up 0.89%. Sequenced: memory CD4+ T cells from PBMCs. The subset denotes: CD45RA-negative fraction. These TCRs come from a young man in good health. Some clones in this sample may be carry-over from other donors' samples.

The chain joins TRBV29-1 to TRBJ1-2; 9 nucleotides agree with TRBD1. Looked up from germline, CDR1 is SQVTM and CDR2 is ANQGSEA. V lost 8 bases and J lost 8; bases outside the gene matches: 15. The CDR3 has 14 residues. The DNA for the CDR3 is TGCAGCTCAACAACGTGGGGACAGGGAGGGGGCTACACCTTC. Translation gives CSSTTWGQGGGYTF. The full variable domain, completed using reference TRBV29-1 and TRBJ1-2, is SAVISQKPSRDICQRGTSLTIQCQVDSQVTMMFWYRQQPGQSLTLIATANQGSEATYESGFVIDKFPISRPNLTFSTLTVSNMSPEDSSIYLCSSTTWGQGGGYTFGSGTRLTVV.

This clone was seen a handful of times. The chain has TRBV2 and TRBJ1-1, with D unclear. Germline CDR1 reads SNHLY; CDR2 reads FYNNEI. The CDR3 is 14 amino acids. With 3 bases removed from V and 1 base from J, the gap between germline ends came to 9 bases. This CDR3 reads CASSDLAGNTEAFF. The DNA for the CDR3 is TGTGCCAGCAGTGATTTGGCCGGGAACACTGAAGCTTTCTTT.

The chain couples TRBV6-5 to TRBJ1-1; D is unresolved. Trimming took off 2 bases at V and 0 bases at J, with 7 bases between the two ends. CDR1 and CDR2 from the germline V gene are MNHEY and SVGAGI. The CDR3 length is 14 residues. CDR3 amino acids: CASSYGVMNTEAFF. CDR3 sequence (DNA): TGTGCCAGCAGTTACGGAGTTATGAACACTGAAGCTTTCTTT.

Turning to this clone: The same CDR3 can be traced to other DNA sequences in this sample. V is TRBV5-1 and J is TRBJ2-1; maybe TRBD2 (6 bases). Germline values: CDR1 SGHRS, CDR2 YFSETQ. V lost 5 bases to trimming and J lost 3 bases, with 9 bases between them. The CDR3 extends over 13 amino acids. The CDR3 sequence: CASSPGGYNEQFF. The CDR3 DNA follows: TGCGCCAGCAGTCCCGGGGGCTACAATGAGCAGTTCTTC.

This rearrangement joins TRBV6-9 to TRBJ2-2; TRBD1 agrees at 7 bases. The CDR3 spans 16 residues. The trim removed 6 bases at V and 5 bases at J, leaving 12 bases unmatched. Germline V gene data show CDR1 as MNHGY and CDR2 as SVAAGI. CDR3 sequence reads: CASSPGTSRGTGELFF. The CDR3 DNA reads as TGTGCCAGCAGCCCGGGGACGTCCAGGGGGACCGGGGAGCTGTTTTTT.

The chain links TRBV5-1 to TRBJ2-1; D is unclear. V was clipped by 4 bases and J by 10 bases, with 21 bases between them. The CDR3 extends over 15 amino acids. Germline CDR1 SGHRS, CDR2 YFSETQ. The CDR3, as DNA: TGCGCCAGCAGCACAATACTGAGTGGCGCGGAAGAGCAGTTCTTC. Its translation: CASSTILSGAEEQFF.

The rearrangement links TRBV19 to TRBJ2-7; 12 positions agree with TRBD2. This CDR3 comprises 20 residues. Germline CDR1 and CDR2: LNHDA and SQIVND (reference sequence). J was trimmed by 2 bases and V by 9 bases; bases with no gene match: 23. The CDR3 DNA reads TGTGCCAGGGAAGTTACTGGACCGGCCCGGACTAGCGGGATGACCTACGAGCAGTACTTC. Its translation is CAREVTGPARTSGMTYEQYF.

In this sample, this clone turned up once. The chain links TRBV7-9 to TRBJ2-7, with 9 bases fitting TRBD1. J gave up 6 bases and V 1 base, and 7 bases lay outside the gene matches. The length of the CDR3 is 15 residues. The germline V gene encodes CDR1 SEHNR and CDR2 FQNEAQ (reference sequence). The CDR3 reads CASSLDGQGTGEQYF. The CDR3 coding sequence is TGTGCCAGCAGCTTAGATGGACAGGGGACTGGCGAGCAGTACTTC.

This rearrangement joins TRBV6-6 to TRBJ1-4; TRBD1 agrees at 8 bases. Germline-derived CDR1 and CDR2 are MNHNY and SVGAGI (reference sequence). CDR3 length: 15 residues. Losses at the gene ends were 7 bases for V and 7 bases for J; bases not matched to a gene: 11. CDR3 nucleotide sequence: TGTGCCAGCACGCTTGCCGGGACAGGTATTGAAAAACTGTTTTTT. Translating it yields CASTLAGTGIEKLFF.

The chain combines TRBV9 with TRBJ1-3; maybe TRBD1 (6 bases). V lost 4 bases and J 3 bases, leaving 11 bases between the germline ends. CDR1 is SGDLS, CDR2 YYNGEE, per germline. The CDR3 has 14 residues. Here the CDR3 reads CASSKGQLGNTIYF. In DNA, the CDR3 is TGTGCCAGCAGCAAAGGACAGCTTGGAAACACCATATATTTT.

The V gene is TRBV18, the J gene TRBJ1-6; the D gene is possibly TRBD1 (5 bases). V shed 0 bases and J shed 7 bases, with 10 bases lying between them. This CDR3 is built from 15 residues. Germline V gives CDR1 KGHSH, CDR2 LQKENI. The CDR3 DNA reads as TGTGCCAGCTCACCACCAGAGGGGAACAATTCACCCCTCCACTTT. Translated, it gives CASSPPEGNNSPLHF.

The chain links TRBV30 to TRBJ1-5, with D tentatively TRBD1 (5 bases). CDR3 length equals 15 residues. Germline loops: CDR1 GTSNPN, CDR2 SVGIG (reference sequence). V gave up 3 bases and J gave up 3 bases, with 15 bases separating them. The CDR3 nucleotides read TGTGCCTGGAGGTTGCGGGGCAGCCCCAATCAGCCCCAGCATTTT. This gives the protein CAWRLRGSPNQPQHF.

This clone was detected only once. The V gene is TRBV4-3, the J gene TRBJ2-1; D tentatively fits TRBD1 or TRBD2 (5 bases each). The germline V and J ends were trimmed by 4 bases and 10 bases, with 17 bases remaining between them. This CDR3 region has 14 residues. Germline lookup yields CDR1 LGHNA and CDR2 YSLEER. The CDR3: CASSLTRGVDEQFF. The CDR3 DNA sequence: TGCGCCAGCAGCCTCACAAGAGGGGTCGACGAGCAGTTCTTC.

The chain joins TRBV5-1 to TRBJ1-2; no reliable D call. This CDR3 has 14 residues. Germline CDR1 reads SGHRS; CDR2 reads YFSETQ. V lost 1 base and J 2 bases, leaving 9 bases between the germline ends. This CDR3 is CASSLQSQNYGYTF. For the CDR3, the DNA is TGCGCCAGCAGCTTGCAGAGCCAAAACTATGGCTACACCTTC.

The J gene is TRBJ1-1, the V gene TRBV27, with no clear D. CDR3 size: 13 residues. V lost 4 bases and J 8 bases, leaving 14 bases between the germline ends. CDR1 is MNHEY, CDR2 SMNVEV, per germline (reference sequence). CDR3 coding DNA: TGTGCCAGCAGTTCGACTTACAGCTCCGAAGCTTTCTTT. It encodes CASSSTYSSEAFF.

The J gene is TRBJ2-2, the V gene TRBV6-4, with a possible D match to TRBD1 (5 bases). CDR1 is MRHNA and CDR2 is SNTAGT in the germline V gene. The CDR3 consists of 12 residues. This CDR3 reads CGQQFLTGELFF. The CDR3 DNA reads TGTGGACAGCAATTCCTCACCGGGGAGCTGTTTTTT.

V usage is TRBV11-2 and J usage is TRBJ2-3; TRBD2 agrees at 7 bases. The CDR3 totals 15 residues. Trimming removed 5 bases from V and 5 bases from J; junction bases left unmatched: 10. In germline, CDR1 is SGHAT, CDR2 FQNNGV. CDR3 sequence (DNA): TGTGCCAGCAGCCTCGGACTAGTTCGTGAAGATACGCAGTATTTT. This translates into CASSLGLVREDTQYF.

This sequence joins TRBV5-1 and TRBJ2-5, with no clear D. Per germline, CDR1 SGHRS and CDR2 YFSETQ. The CDR3 loop spans 16 amino acids. V lost 4 bases to trimming and J lost 2 bases, with 18 bases between them. Here the CDR3 DNA reads TGCGCCAGCAGCCCTTCGTTAGGGTCGTCACAAGAGACCCAGTACTTC. It codes for CASSPSLGSSQETQYF.

The chain joins TRBV7-3 to TRBJ2-3; the D call may be TRBD1 or TRBD2 (5 bases each). This CDR3 has 15 residues. Per germline, CDR1 SGHTA and CDR2 FQGTGA. With 3 bases removed from V and 0 bases from J, the gap between germline ends came to 10 bases. The chain's CDR3 is CASSFGGASTDTQYF. The CDR3 nucleotides read TGTGCCAGCAGCTTTGGGGGAGCGAGCACAGATACGCAGTATTTT.

This clone was detected a few times. V gene TRBV28 combines with J gene TRBJ2-1; 9 positions agree with TRBD2. This CDR3 is built from 16 residues. Losses at the gene ends were 6 bases for V and 6 bases for J; bases not matched to a gene: 12. In germline, CDR1 is MDHEN, CDR2 SYDVKM. The CDR3 DNA is TGTGCCAGCAGACCGGGCGGTAGCGGGAGAAGCAATGAGCAGTTCTTC. Encoded protein: CASRPGGSGRSNEQFF.

This sequence joins TRBV19 and TRBJ1-5; 9 positions agree with TRBD1. Germline CDR1 LNHDA, CDR2 SQIVND (reference sequence). CDR3 length: 19 amino acids. Trimming removed 3 bases from V and 1 base from J; junction bases left unmatched: 13. The CDR3 loop reads CASSIRDRAFLVSNQPQHF. CDR3 DNA: TGTGCCAGTAGTATCCGGGACAGGGCCTTCCTCGTGAGCAATCAGCCCCAGCATTTT.

This clone was recorded only once. The chain combines TRBV11-2 with TRBJ2-2, with a tentative D call TRBD2 (5 bases). The V and J ends lost 0 bases and 0 bases respectively, with 8 bases between them. From germline, CDR1 is SGHAT and CDR2 FQNNGV. The CDR3 spans 16 residues. CDR3 DNA: TGTGCCAGCAGCTTAGATGTGGGAGCGAACACCGGGGAGCTGTTTTTT. It specifies CASSLDVGANTGELFF.

The CDR3 coding sequence is TGTGCCACGGCCGTGGGGCACGGAGAGACCCAGTACTTC. Translated: CATAVGHGETQYF. The chain employs TRBV10-3 and TRBJ2-5; possibly TRBD1 for D (5 bases). The CDR3 loop spans 13 amino acids. Trimming stripped 10 bases from V and 4 bases from J, with 16 bases between. From germline, CDR1 is ENHRY and CDR2 SYGVKD.

A single count supports this clone. The chain joins TRBV6-6 to TRBJ2-5; D remains unclear. V was cut by 6 bases and J by 5 bases, with 16 bases left in between. Germline CDR1 MNHNY, CDR2 SVGAGI (reference sequence). CDR3 size: 14 residues. CDR3 residues: CASRRNSGRETQYF. Here the CDR3 DNA reads TGTGCCAGCAGACGGAATTCTGGTAGGGAGACCCAGTACTTC.

This chain joins TRBV15 and TRBJ2-2; 8 nucleotides align to TRBD1. The CDR3 is 17 residues long. V dropped 1 base and J dropped 3; count of bases not matched to a gene: 7. Germline V gene lookup returns CDR1 LNHNV and CDR2 YYDKDF (reference sequence). This CDR3 is CATSRVWTGTDTGELFF. As DNA, the CDR3 is TGTGCCACCAGCAGAGTATGGACAGGGACGGACACCGGGGAGCTGTTTTTT.

The chain is built from TRBV6-1 and TRBJ2-3; D ambiguous. The CDR3 covers 12 residues. Germline V lookup: CDR1 MNHNS, CDR2 SASEGT. Trimming cost V 2 bases and J 5 bases, with 5 bases left between them. As DNA, the CDR3 is TGTGCCAGCAGTGAATCCCAAGATACGCAGTATTTT. This codes for CASSESQDTQYF.

The chain joins TRBV2 to TRBJ1-2, with 10 bases lining up with TRBD1. Germline lookup yields CDR1 SNHLY and CDR2 FYNNEI. Trimming removed 6 bases from V and 8 bases from J; junction bases left unmatched: 6. CDR3 length: 13 amino acids. The chain's CDR3 is CASRGQGEAGYTF. CDR3 DNA sequence: TGTGCCAGCAGAGGACAGGGGGAGGCCGGCTACACCTTC.

This rearrangement joins TRBV6-6 to TRBJ2-3, with no clear D. The V end lost 10 bases, the J end lost 4 bases, and 15 bases lay between the germline ends. The CDR3 loop spans 13 amino acids. The germline CDR1 and CDR2 sequences are MNHNY and SVGAGI (reference sequence). Here the CDR3 reads CAIRDSGADTQYF. The DNA of the CDR3 is TGTGCCATCCGAGACTCTGGGGCAGATACGCAGTATTTT.

Concerning this clone itself: This may be a read error, as it is one base from a much larger clone. The sample has other DNA sequences that encode this CDR3 too. V gene TRBV28 combines with J gene TRBJ2-6; D is ambiguous. The CDR3 has 15 residues. The germline V gene has CDR1 MDHEN and CDR2 SYDVKM. Trimming took 4 bases from V and 0 from J, leaving 7 bases between them. CDR3 in DNA: TGTGCCAGCAGTTCCCCCGGCTCTGGGGCCAACGTCCTGACTTTC. It encodes CASSSPGSGANVLTF.

This clone was recorded a few times. Other DNA sequences of this sample code for an identical CDR3. The chain has TRBV11-2 and TRBJ2-2, with TRBD1 as a possible D gene (5 bases). Germline assignment: CDR1 SGHAT and CDR2 FQNNGV. Trimming shortened V by 5 bases and J by 6 bases, and 7 bases separated the two germline ends. The CDR3 runs 12 residues. As DNA, the CDR3 is TGTGCCAGCAGCACACAGGCCGGGGAGCTGTTTTTT. Translating it yields CASSTQAGELFF.

This clone has a handful of counts. The V gene is TRBV6-4, the J gene TRBJ1-2; 7 positions agree with TRBD1. The CDR3 spans 14 residues. V lost 6 bases to trimming and J lost 7 bases; unmatched junction nucleotides: 11. CDR1 and CDR2 from the germline V gene are MRHNA and SNTAGT. In DNA form, the CDR3 reads TGTGCCAGCAGAGAGACAGGGATAAGCGGTGGCTACACCTTC. Translating gives CASRETGISGGYTF.

This clone was observed a single time. The rearrangement uses TRBV7-9 and TRBJ1-4, with TRBD1 matching 7 bases. The germline CDR1 and CDR2 sequences are SEHNR and FQNEAQ (reference sequence). This CDR3 has 14 residues. V trimming: 5 bases; J trimming: 8 bases; junction bases outside the gene matches: 8. The CDR3 loop reads CASSKNTGEEKLFF. CDR3 nucleotides: TGTGCCAGCAGCAAGAACACAGGGGAAGAAAAACTGTTTTTT.